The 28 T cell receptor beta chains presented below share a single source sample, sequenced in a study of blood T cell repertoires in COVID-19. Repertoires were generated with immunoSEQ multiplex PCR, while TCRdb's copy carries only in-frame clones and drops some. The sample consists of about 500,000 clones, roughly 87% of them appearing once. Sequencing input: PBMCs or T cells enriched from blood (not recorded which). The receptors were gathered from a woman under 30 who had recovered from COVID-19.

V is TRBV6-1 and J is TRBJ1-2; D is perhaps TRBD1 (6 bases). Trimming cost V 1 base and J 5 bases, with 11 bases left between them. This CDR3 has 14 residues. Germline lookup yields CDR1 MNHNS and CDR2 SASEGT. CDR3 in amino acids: CASSEEGGGYGYTF. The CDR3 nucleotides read TGTGCCAGCAGTGAAGAAGGGGGGGGTTATGGCTACACCTTC.

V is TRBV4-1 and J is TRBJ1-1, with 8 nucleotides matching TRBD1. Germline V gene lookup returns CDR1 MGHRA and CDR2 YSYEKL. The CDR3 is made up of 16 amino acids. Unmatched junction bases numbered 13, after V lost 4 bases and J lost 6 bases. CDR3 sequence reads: CASSLASPDRAPEAFF. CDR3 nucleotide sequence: TGCGCCAGCAGCCTCGCCTCGCCGGACAGGGCTCCTGAAGCTTTCTTT.

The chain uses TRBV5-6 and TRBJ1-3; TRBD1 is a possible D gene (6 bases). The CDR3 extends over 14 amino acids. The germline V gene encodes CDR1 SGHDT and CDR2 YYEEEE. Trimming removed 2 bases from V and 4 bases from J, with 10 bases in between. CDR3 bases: TGTGCCAGCAGCTTACCAGGGGCGGGAAACACCATATATTTT. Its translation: CASSLPGAGNTIYF.

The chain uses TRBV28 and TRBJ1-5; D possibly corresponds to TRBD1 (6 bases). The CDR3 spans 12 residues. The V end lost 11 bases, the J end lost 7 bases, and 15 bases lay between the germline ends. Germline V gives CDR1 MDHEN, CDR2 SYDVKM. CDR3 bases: TGTGCCGCATGGGGGGGCGACCAGCCCCAGCATTTT. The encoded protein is CAAWGGDQPQHF.

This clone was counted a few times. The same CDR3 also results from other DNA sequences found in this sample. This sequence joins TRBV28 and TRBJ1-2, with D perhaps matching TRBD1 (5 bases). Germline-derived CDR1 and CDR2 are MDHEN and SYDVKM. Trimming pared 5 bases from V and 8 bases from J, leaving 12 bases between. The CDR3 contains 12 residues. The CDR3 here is CASSLQGDGYTF. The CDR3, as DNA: TGTGCCAGCAGTCTCCAGGGTGACGGCTACACCTTC.

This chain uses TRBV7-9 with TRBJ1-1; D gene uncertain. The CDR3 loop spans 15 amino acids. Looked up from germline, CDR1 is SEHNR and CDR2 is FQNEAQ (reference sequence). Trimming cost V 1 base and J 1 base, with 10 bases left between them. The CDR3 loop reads CASSLVGLSNTEAFF. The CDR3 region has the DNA TGTGCCAGCAGCTTAGTCGGACTCTCGAACACTGAAGCTTTCTTT.

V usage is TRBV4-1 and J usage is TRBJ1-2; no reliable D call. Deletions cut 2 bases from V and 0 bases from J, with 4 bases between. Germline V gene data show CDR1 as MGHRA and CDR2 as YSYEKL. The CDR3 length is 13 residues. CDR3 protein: CASSQLANYGYTF. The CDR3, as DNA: TGCGCCAGCAGCCAATTAGCTAACTATGGCTACACCTTC.

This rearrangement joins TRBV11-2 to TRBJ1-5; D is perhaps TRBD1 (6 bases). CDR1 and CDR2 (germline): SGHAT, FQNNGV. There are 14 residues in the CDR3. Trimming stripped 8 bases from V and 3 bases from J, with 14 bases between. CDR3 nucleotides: TGTGCCAGCCGCCAAGGGGGTCCCAATCAGCCCCAGCATTTT. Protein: CASRQGGPNQPQHF. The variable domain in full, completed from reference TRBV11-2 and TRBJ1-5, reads EAGVAQSPRYKIIEKRQSVAFWCNPISGHATLYWYQQILGQGPKLLIQFQNNGVVDDSQLPKDRFSAERLKGVDSTLKIQPAKLEDSAVYLCASRQGGPNQPQHFGDGTRLSIL.

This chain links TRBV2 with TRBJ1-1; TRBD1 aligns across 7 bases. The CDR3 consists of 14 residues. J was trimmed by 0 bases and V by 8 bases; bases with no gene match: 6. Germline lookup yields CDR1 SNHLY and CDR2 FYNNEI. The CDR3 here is CASWGTEVNTEAFF. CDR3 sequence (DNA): TGTGCCAGCTGGGGGACAGAAGTGAACACTGAAGCTTTCTTT.

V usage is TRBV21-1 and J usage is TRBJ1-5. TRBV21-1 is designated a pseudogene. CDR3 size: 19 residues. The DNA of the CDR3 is TGTGCCAGCAGCTTTATTACCTTGGTGCGAACCTATAGCAATCAGCCCCAGCATTTT. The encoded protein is CASSFITLVRTYSNQPQHF.

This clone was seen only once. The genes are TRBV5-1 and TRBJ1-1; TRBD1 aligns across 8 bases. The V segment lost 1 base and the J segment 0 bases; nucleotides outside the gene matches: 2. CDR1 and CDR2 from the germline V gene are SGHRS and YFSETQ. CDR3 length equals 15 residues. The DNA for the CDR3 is TGCGCCAGCAGCTTGAGGACAGGGATGAACACTGAAGCTTTCTTT. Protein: CASSLRTGMNTEAFF.

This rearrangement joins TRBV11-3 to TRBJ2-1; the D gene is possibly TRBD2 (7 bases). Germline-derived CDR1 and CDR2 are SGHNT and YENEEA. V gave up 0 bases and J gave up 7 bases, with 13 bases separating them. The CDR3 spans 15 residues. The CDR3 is CASSLEGGQWNEQFF. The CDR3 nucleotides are TGTGCCAGCAGCTTAGAGGGGGGGCAGTGGAATGAGCAGTTCTTC.

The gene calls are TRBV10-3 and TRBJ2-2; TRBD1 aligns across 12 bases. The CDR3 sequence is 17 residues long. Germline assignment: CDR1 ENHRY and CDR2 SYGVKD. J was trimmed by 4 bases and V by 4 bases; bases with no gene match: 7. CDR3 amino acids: CAISGAGTGGLTGELFF. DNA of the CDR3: TGTGCCATCAGTGGGGCCGGGACAGGGGGCCTCACCGGGGAGCTGTTTTTT.

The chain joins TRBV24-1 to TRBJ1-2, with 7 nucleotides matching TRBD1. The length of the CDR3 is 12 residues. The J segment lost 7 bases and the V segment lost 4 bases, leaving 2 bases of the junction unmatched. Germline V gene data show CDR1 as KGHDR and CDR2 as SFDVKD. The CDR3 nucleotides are TGTGCCACCAGTGAGGGGGACAGTGGCTACACCTTC. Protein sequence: CATSEGDSGYTF.

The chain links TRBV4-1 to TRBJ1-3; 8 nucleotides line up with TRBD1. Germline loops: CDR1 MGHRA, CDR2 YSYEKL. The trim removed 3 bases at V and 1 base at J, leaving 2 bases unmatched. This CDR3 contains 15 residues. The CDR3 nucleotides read TGCGCCAGCAGCCAGAGGACAGGGTCTGGAAACACCATATATTTT. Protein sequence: CASSQRTGSGNTIYF.

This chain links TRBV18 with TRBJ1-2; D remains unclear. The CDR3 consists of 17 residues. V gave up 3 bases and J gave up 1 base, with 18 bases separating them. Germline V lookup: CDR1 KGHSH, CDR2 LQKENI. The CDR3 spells CASSPTGTPLDNYGYTF. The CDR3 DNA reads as TGTGCCAGCTCACCTACCGGTACTCCCTTAGATAACTATGGCTACACCTTC. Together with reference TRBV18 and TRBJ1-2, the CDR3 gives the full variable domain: NAGVMQNPRHLVRRRGQEARLRCSPMKGHSHVYWYRQLPEEGLKFMVYLQKENIIDESGMPKERFSAEFPKEGPSILRIQQVVRGDSAAYFCASSPTGTPLDNYGYTFGSGTRLTVV.

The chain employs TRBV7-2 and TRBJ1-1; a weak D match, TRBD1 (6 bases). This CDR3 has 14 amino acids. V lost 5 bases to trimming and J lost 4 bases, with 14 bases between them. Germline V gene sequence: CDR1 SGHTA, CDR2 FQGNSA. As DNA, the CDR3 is TGTGCCAGCAGCCCGACCTGGACAGTCACTGAAGCTTTCTTT. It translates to CASSPTWTVTEAFF.

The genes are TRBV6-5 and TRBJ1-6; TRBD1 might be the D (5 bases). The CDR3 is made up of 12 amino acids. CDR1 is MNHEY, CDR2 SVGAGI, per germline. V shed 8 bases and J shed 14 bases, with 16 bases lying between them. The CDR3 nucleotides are TGTGCCAGCCGGGACCTCGGGGGGTCCCTCCACTTT. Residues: CASRDLGGSLHF.

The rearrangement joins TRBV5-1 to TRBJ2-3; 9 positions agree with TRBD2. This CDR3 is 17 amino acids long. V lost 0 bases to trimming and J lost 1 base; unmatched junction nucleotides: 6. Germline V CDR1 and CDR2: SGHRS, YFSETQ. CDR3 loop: CASSLEHLAGRTDTQYF. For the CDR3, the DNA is TGCGCCAGCAGCTTGGAGCACCTAGCGGGACGCACAGATACGCAGTATTTT. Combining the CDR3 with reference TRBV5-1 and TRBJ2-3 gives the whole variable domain KAGVTQTPRYLIKTRGQQVTLSCSPISGHRSVSWYQQTPGQGLQFLFEYFSETQRNKGNFPGRFSGRQFSNSRSEMNVSTLELGDSALYLCASSLEHLAGRTDTQYFGPGTRLTVL.

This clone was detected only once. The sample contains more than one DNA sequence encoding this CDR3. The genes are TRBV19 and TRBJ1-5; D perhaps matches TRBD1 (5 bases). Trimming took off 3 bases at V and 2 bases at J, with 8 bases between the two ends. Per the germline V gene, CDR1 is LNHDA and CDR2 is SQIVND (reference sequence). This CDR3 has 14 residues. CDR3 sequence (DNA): TGTGCCAGTAGTATTTTAGGGGGCAATCAGCCCCAGCATTTT. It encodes CASSILGGNQPQHF.

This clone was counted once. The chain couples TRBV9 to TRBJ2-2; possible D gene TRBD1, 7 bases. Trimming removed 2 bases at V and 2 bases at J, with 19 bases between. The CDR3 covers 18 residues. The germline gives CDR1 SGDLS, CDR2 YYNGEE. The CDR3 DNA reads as TGTGCCAGCAGCGTTTCTAGGACAGGTAGCGGCAACACCGGGGAGCTGTTTTTT. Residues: CASSVSRTGSGNTGELFF.

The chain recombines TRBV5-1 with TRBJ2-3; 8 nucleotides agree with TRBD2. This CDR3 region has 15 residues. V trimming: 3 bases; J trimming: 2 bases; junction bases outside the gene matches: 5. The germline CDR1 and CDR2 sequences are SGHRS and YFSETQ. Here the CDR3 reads CASSSQRGLTDTQYF. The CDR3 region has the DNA TGCGCCAGCAGCTCCCAGCGGGGGCTCACAGATACGCAGTATTTT.

The CDR3 bases are TGTGCCACCTGGGACTTAAGGTCCCAGCATTTT. It yields the protein CATWDLRSQHF. The chain combines TRBV6-5 with TRBJ1-5; D may be TRBD1 (5 bases). CDR1 MNHEY and CDR2 SVGAGI come from the germline V gene. The V end lost 10 bases, the J end lost 11 bases, and 15 bases lay between the germline ends. This CDR3 has 11 residues.

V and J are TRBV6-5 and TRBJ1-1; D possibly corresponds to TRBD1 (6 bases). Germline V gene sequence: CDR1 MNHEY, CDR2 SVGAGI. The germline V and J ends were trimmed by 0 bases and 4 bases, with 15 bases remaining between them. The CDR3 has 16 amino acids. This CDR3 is CASSYSGTGWGTEAFF. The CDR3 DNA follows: TGTGCCAGCAGTTACTCAGGAACAGGGTGGGGCACTGAAGCTTTCTTT.

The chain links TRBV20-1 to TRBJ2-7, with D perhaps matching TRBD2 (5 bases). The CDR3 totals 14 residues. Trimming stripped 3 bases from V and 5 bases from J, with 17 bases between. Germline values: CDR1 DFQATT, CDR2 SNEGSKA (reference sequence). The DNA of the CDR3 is TGCAGTGCTAGTCCCCGCGCGCGGGCTAACGAGCAGTACTTC. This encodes CSASPRARANEQYF.

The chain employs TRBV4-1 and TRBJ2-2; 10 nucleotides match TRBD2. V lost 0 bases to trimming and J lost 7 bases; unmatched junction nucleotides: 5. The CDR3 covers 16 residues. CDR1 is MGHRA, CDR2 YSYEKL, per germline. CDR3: CASSQESGGANGELFF. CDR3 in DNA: TGCGCCAGCAGCCAAGAAAGCGGGGGGGCGAACGGGGAGCTGTTTTTT.

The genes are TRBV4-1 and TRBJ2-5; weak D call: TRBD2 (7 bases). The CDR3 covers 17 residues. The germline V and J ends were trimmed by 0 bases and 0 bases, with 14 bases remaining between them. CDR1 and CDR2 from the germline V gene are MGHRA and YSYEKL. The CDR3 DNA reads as TGCGCCAGCAGCCAAGATCAAGGGGGGGGGCACCAAGAGACCCAGTACTTC. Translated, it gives CASSQDQGGGHQETQYF.

Written as DNA, the CDR3 is TGTGCCAGCAGCGACAGGGGGGCCTATAATTCACCCCTCCACTTT. Protein sequence: CASSDRGAYNSPLHF. The rearrangement joins TRBV6-5 to TRBJ1-6; TRBD1 aligns across 9 bases. Trimming removed 6 bases from V and 2 bases from J; junction bases left unmatched: 2. CDR3 length equals 15 residues. Germline values: CDR1 MNHEY, CDR2 SVGAGI.